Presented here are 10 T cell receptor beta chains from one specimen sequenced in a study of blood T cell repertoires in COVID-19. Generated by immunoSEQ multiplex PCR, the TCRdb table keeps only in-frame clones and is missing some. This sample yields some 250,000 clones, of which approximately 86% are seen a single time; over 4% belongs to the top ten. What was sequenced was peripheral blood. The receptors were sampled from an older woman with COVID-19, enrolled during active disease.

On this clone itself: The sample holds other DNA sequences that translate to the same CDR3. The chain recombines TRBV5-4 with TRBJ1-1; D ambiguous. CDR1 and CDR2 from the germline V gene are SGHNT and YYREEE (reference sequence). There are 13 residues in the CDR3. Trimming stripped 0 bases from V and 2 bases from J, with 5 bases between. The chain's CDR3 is CASSLDLNTEAFF. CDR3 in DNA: TGTGCCAGCAGCTTGGATCTAAACACTGAAGCTTTCTTT. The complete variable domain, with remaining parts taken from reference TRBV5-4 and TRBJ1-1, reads ETGVTQSPTHLIKTRGQQVTLRCSSQSGHNTVSWYQQALGQGPQFIFQYYREEENGRGNFPPRFSGLQFPNYSSELNVNALELDDSALYLCASSLDLNTEAFFGQGTRLTVV.

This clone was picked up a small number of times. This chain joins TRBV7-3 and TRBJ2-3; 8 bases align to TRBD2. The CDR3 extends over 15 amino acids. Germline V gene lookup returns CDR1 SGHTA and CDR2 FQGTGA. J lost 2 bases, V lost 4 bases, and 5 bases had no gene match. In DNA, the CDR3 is TGTGCCAGCAGCTCTAGCGGGTCTTACACAGATACGCAGTATTTT. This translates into CASSSSGSYTDTQYF.

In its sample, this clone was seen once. The CDR3 sequence: CASSQDFGKDNEQFF. CDR3 coding DNA: TGTGCCAGCAGCCAAGATTTCGGGAAGGACAATGAGCAGTTCTTC. The chain employs TRBV3-1 (or the pseudogene TRBV3-2) and TRBJ2-1; tentatively, D is TRBD2 (5 bases). From germline, CDR1 is LGHDT and CDR2 YNNKEL (reference sequence). The length of the CDR3 is 15 residues. V lost 0 bases and J 5 bases, leaving 11 bases between the germline ends.

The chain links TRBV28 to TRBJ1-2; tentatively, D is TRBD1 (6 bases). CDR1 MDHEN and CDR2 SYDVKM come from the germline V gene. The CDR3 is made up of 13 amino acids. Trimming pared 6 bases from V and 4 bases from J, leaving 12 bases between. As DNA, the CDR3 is TGTGCCAGCAGGGGGGCGCTGTTCTATGGCTACACCTTC. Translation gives CASRGALFYGYTF.

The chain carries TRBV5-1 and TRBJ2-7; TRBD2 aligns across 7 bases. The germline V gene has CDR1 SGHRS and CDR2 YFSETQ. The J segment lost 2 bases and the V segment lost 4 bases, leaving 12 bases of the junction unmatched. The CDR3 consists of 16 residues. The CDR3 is CASSIRLAEPTYEQYF. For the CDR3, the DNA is TGCGCCAGCAGCATCCGACTAGCCGAACCTACCTACGAGCAGTACTTC.

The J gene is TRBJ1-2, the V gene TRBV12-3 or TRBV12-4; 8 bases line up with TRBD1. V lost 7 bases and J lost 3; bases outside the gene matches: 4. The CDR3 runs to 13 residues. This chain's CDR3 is CASKGQGDYGYTF. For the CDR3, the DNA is TGTGCCAGCAAAGGACAGGGCGACTATGGCTACACCTTC.

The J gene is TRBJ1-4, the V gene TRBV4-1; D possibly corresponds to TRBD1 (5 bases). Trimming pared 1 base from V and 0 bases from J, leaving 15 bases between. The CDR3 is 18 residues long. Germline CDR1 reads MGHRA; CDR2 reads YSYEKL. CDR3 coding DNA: TGCGCCAGCAGCCAAGTATGGGGCGAAGTTGCAACTAATGAAAAACTGTTTTTT. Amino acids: CASSQVWGEVATNEKLFF.

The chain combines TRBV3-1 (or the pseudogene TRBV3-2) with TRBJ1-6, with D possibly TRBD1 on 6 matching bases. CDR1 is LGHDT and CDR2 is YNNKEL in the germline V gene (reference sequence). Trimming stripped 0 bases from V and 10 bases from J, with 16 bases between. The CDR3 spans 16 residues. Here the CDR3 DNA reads TGTGCCAGCAGCCAAGAGTCTCAGGGGCGACGCTCACCCCTCCACTTT. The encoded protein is CASSQESQGRRSPLHF.

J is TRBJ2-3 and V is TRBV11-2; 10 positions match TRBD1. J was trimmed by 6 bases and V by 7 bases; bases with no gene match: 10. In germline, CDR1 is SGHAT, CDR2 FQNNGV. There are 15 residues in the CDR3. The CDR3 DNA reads TGTGCCAGCATCTATAGGACAGGGGGGTACGATACGCAGTATTTT. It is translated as CASIYRTGGYDTQYF.

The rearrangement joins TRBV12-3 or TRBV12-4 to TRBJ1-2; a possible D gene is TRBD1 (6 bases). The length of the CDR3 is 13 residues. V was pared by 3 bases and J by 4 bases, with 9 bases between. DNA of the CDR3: TGTGCCAGCAGTTTTGGCAGGGGCTATGGCTACACCTTC. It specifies CASSFGRGYGYTF.